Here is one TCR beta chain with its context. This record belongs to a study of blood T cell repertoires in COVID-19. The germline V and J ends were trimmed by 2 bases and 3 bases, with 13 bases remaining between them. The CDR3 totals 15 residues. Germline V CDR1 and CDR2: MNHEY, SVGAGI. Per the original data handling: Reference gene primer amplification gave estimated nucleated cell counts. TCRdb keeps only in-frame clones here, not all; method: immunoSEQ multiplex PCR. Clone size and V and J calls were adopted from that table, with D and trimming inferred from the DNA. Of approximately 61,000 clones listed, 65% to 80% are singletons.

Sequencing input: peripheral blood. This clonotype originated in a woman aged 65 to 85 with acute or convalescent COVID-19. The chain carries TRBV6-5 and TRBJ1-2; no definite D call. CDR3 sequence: CASSYREPGDYGYTF. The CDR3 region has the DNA TGTGCCAGCAGTTACCGGGAACCTGGGGACTATGGCTACACCTTC.